This TCR beta chain emerged from a study of beta chain features in type 1 diabetes (dated by TCRdb to 2017 to 2018). Background for the entire study: Mean age, gender distribution, total cell number and subset yield did not differ between patients and healthy donors. A total of roughly 100 million sorted cells were examined across all samples, and RNA yield correlated strongly with the number of cells per subset. The study compared TCRB repertoires of sorted circulating CD4+ T cell subsets between recently diagnosed type 1 diabetes patients and matched healthy donors. Whereas all 28 donors provided naive and central memory subsets, regulatory and stem cell-like memory subsets were isolated from just 8 patients and about 8 healthy donors.

The CDR3, from cysteine to phenylalanine, totals 15 residues. The read is trimmed to its CDR3 DNA, 45 bases read in frame from base 1. Reading the germline V gene (reference sequence) gives CDR1 SEHNR and CDR2 FQNEAQ. V drops 3 bases and J drops 0 bases, leaving 9 bases in between. What the work shows at the level of the full study, not this receptor alone: Because cDNA rather than genomic DNA was sequenced, highly expressing activated cells could have been over-represented, although no difference in activation and CD3 levels was found between groups. At VDJ recombination sites, patients with type 1 diabetes made fewer insertions and deleted more nucleotides, a pattern implying thymic rearrangement abnormalities. A moderate but significant shortening of TCRB CDR3 length was observed in type 1 diabetes patients in all four CD4+ subsets. Because the HLA sub-analyses included only small numbers of individuals, any influence of HLA type on TCRB rearrangement was left unresolved. Naive, central memory and regulatory TCRB repertoires appeared to be more similar among patients than among healthy donors. PCR might favor shorter templates, but patient and control samples were amplified and corrected together, so any skew would affect both groups equally.

As regards this clone: What antigen it recognizes has not been identified. Base qualities are not recorded, but no much larger clone differs from it by a single base.

A single peripheral blood draw of approximately 0.11 L on average was collected from each donor into heparinised tubes. Using a panel that included CD45RO, CCR7, CD25, CD127, CD95 and CD27, naive, central memory, regulatory and stem cell-like memory CD4+ T cells were sorted on a BD FACSAria II. A purity above 95% was achieved for all sorted populations. Right away, PBMCs were isolated by Lymphoprep density gradient centrifugation and were stained directly, with no culture step. Samples were stained and sorted in pairs, with one healthy donor and one patient per experiment, so that batch effects were minimized. The High Capacity cDNA Reverse Transcription Kit was used to reverse transcribe all of the isolated RNA, meaning that expressed TCRB transcripts were what got sequenced. Deep immunoSEQ sequencing was performed on naive, central memory and regulatory T cell samples, with an average of roughly 3.5 million total reads per sample. After sorted cells were lysed in RLT buffer, RNA was extracted with DNase-treated RNeasy Micro or Mini kits, with the choice depending on cell number. Each cell subset was processed separately to prevent cross-contamination, with patient and healthy donor samples processed together. The immunoSEQ multiplex PCR was used to amplify TCRB sequences from cDNA, generating 87-bp fragments that spanned the CDR3 region. The amplicons were sequenced using the Illumina HiSeq platform. The study's processing was this. PCR bias was corrected computationally using synthetic template baselines, and reads within Hamming distance 2 were collapsed, with unmergeable singletons discarded. Reads were aligned to IMGT to assign V, D and J genes, CDR3 length, and insertions or deletions at six rearrangement sites. Within each subset, clonotype counts were normalized to sorted cell number, and only after that were true diversity and Gini coefficients computed with the tcR R package. Repertoire sharing was quantified using the overlap coefficient calculated on TCRB nucleotide sequences. TCRdb mirrors the immuneACCESS table, restricted to in-frame sequences. Some clones are absent from its copies; in checked studies, under half trace to an unresolved V gene, and the reason for the others is unknown. V and J calls and clone size come straight from that table; D and trimming were deduced from the DNA. The sample contains 200,000 to 250,000 clones, 27% of them found a single time. Jointly, the top ten make up 3.5% to 4% of the sample.

The rearrangement joined TRBV7-9 to TRBJ2-1; the D gene is possibly TRBD2, with 6 bases matching. Sequencing used central memory CD4+ T cells from blood. The receptor was isolated from a man aged 30 to 45 in good health. The nucleotide sequence reads as follows: TGTGCCAGCAGCTTCGGGACTCCCTCCTACAATGAGCAGTTCTTC. The encoded protein is CASSFGTPSYNEQFF. The CDR3 plus the reference TRBV7-9 and TRBJ2-1 genes for the other parts give the full variable domain: DTGVSQNPRHKITKRGQNVTFRCDPISEHNRLYWYRQTLGQGPEFLTYFQNEAQLEKSRLLSDRFSAERPKGSFSTLEIQRTEQGDSAMYLCASSFGTPSYNEQFFGPGTRLTVL.